These T cell receptor beta chains were read from a single sample in a study of response to subunit inactivated influenza vaccine. TCRdb recomputed calls from the RT-PCR reads with MiXCR, one row per CDR3 protein. This table has hundreds of thousands of distinct CDR3 sequences, 7.5% to 8.5% appearing once. The starting material was PBMCs from blood, obtained around 25 months after vaccination. All receptors come from a man aged 50 to 69 who received an inactivated influenza vaccine. Both conserved end residues are trimmed from each CDR3.

>TRBV15
ATSRDGTASDTQY
>TRBV5-1
ASGMGTGVNEQF
>TRBV2
ASSTGLTDTQY
>TRBV11-2
ASSSLRRAKTYGYT
>TRBV11-2
ASSLAVGELF
>TRBV6-6
ASSSIQWEQF
>TRBV20-1
SATAGGVNQETQY
>TRBV28
ASSLYRGAPNEKLF
>TRBV29-1
SVRTGGTQY
>TRBV5-4
ASSRPDTGELF
>TRBV6-2/TRBV6-3
ASSLRTDQPQH
>TRBV10-3
AISGVGGGSYNEQF
>TRBV4-3
ASSQDPGTDTQY
>TRBV6-5
ASRDRVGEQY
>TRBV20-1
SALDRGNEKLF
>TRBV29-1
SVASQGLKTQY
>TRBV10-2
ASSVLVSGELF
>TRBV20-1
SARSRHIFQETQY
>TRBV12-3/TRBV12-4
ASSRGRAETQY
>TRBV18
ASSPTAGNNEQF
>TRBV7-2
ASSSLSGAYNEQF
>TRBV12-3/TRBV12-4
ASSITETQY
>TRBV3-1
ASSHRGASNTGELF
>TRBV9
ASSARQGAVYEQY
>TRBV5-4
ASSSIAGLWF
>TRBV15
ATSRGSLGSYEQY
>TRBV21-1
ASSTAGTPKNTGELF
>TRBV5-1
ASSLEGSQYNEQF
>TRBV7-6
ASSLGPSGNSGELF
>TRBV4-2
ASSQEVVGANVLT
>TRBV6-2/TRBV6-3
ASSGRREKLF
>TRBV4-3
ASSQEREDYQETQY
>TRBV4-3
ASSQTGQSSYNEQF
>TRBV5-5
ASSSFTGTDHTDTQY
>TRBV4-3
ASSQEGNRYNVGYT
>TRBV6-1
ASSRLLNTEAF
>TRBV28
ASTLTGGSVGYT
>TRBV5-1
ASSGGQGLNSPLH
>TRBV6-5
ASSYYTSGVETQY
>TRBV4-2
ASSQGARTDTQY
>TRBV5-6
ASSFGQGFVISKNIQY
>TRBV20-1
SASRRASGYYNEQF
>TRBV5-1
ASSSGTSGRGFMNEQF
>TRBV5-5
ASSLVFRLAAGEFEQY
>TRBV9
ASSFTSDEQF